Sequencing of this T cell receptor beta chain was carried out in a study of technical replicates of blood from several donors. There are 15 residues in the CDR3. The germline V gene encodes CDR1 SGHTA and CDR2 FQGNSA. The V gene lost 1 base and the J gene lost 6 bases, with 10 bases spanning the gap. Sequencing was performed with immunoSEQ multiplex PCR; in TCRdb, only in-frame clones are kept and a portion is missing. The table has 50,000 to 75,000 clones, roughly 93% seen once; the top ten hold about 4.4%. V gene TRBV7-2 combines with J gene TRBJ1-6; D unclear. Sequenced material: PBMCs. The TCR was taken from a human donor in good health. Some clones in this sample may be carry-over from other donors' samples. The CDR3 coding sequence is TGTGCCAGCAGCTTAGTGAGGAACATTAATTCACCCCTCCACTTT. Translation gives CASSLVRNINSPLHF. The full variable domain, in which reference TRBV7-2 and TRBJ1-6 provide the parts outside the CDR3, is GAGVSQSPSNKVTEKGKDVELRCDPISGHTALYWYRQSLGQGLEFLIYFQGNSAPDKSGLPSDRFSAERTGGSVSTLTIQRTQQEDSAVYLCASSLVRNINSPLHFGNGTRLTVT.